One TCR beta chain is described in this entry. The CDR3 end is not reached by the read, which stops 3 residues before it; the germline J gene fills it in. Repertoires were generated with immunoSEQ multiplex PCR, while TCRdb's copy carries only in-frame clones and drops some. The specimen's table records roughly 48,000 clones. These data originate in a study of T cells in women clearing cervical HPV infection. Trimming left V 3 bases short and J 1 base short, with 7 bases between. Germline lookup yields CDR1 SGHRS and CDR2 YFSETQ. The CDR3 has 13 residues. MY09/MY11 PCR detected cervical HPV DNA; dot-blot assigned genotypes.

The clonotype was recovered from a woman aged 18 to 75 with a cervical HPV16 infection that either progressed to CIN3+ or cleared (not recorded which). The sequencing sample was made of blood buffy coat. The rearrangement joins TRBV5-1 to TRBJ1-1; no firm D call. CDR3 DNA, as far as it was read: TGCGCCAGCAGCTCGTCGGGGAACACTGAA. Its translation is CASSSSGNTE. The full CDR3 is CASSSSGNTEAFF.